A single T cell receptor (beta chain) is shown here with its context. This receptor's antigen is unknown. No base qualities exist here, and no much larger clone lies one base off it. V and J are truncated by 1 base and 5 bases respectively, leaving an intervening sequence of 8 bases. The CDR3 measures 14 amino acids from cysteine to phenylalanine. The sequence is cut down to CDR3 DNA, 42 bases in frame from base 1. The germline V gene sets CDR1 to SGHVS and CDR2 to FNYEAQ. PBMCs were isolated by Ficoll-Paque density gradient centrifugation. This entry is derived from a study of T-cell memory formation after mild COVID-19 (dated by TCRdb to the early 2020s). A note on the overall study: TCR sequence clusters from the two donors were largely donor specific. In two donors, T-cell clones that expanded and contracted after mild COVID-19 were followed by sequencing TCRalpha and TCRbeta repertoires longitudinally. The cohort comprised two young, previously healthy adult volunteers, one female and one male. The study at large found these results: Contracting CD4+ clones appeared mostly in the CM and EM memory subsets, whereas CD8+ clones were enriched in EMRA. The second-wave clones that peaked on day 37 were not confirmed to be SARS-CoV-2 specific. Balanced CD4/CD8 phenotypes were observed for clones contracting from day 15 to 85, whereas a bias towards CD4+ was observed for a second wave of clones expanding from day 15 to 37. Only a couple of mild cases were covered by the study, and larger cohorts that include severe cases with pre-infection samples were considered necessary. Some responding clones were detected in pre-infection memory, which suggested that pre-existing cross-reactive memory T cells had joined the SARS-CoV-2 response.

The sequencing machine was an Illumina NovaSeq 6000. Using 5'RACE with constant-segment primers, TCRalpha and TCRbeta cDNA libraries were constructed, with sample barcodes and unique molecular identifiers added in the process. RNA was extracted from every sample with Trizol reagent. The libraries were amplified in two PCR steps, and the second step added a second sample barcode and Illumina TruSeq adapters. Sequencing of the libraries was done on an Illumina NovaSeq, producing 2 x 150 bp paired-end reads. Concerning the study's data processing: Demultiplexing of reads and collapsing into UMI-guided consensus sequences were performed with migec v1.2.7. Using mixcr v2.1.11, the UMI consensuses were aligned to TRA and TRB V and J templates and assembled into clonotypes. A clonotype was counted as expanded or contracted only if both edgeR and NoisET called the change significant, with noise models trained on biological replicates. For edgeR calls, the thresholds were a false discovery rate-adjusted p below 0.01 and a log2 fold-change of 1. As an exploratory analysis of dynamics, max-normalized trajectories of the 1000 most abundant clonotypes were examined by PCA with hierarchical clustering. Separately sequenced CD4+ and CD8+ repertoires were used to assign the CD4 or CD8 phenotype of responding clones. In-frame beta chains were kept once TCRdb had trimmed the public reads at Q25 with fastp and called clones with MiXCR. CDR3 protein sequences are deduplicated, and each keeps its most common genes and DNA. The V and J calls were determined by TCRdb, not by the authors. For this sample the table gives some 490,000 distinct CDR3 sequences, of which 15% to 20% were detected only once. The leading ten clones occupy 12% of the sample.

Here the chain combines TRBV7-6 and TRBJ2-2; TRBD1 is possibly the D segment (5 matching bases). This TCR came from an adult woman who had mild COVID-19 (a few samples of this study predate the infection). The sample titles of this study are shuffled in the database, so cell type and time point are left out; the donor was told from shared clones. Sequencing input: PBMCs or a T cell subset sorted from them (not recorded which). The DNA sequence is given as TGTGCCAGCAGCTTAGGAGCAGGGACCGGGGAGCTGTTTTTT. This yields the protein CASSLGAGTGELFF.